The TCR beta chain under discussion was sequenced for a study of cytomegalovirus exposure and HLA in healthy donors (dated by TCRdb to 2016 to 2017). For the wider study: An earlier analysis of under 600 of the donors reported 276 Gb of sequence data and around 110 million unique TCR beta sequences from about 200 million T cells. All discovery cohort repertoires had been generated on a single sequencing platform. The study aimed to test whether cataloging public T cell receptors could reveal signatures of past pathogen exposure. Donor age, sex, ethnicity and CMV serostatus were collected together with the repertoire data. Typing coverage varied by locus: roughly 620-640 donors for A, B, C, DRB1 and DQB1; roughly 560 for DQA1; about 600 for DPA1; roughly 470 for DPB1. In an earlier analysis of several hundred of the donors, high-throughput TCR beta sequencing was used to judge whether each TCR beta V gene segment behaved as functional or pseudogenic. Both class I and class II loci were covered by HLA typing, at four-digit resolution. Because of strong linkage in the cohort, a handful of DR-DQ haplotypes were treated as single units for association and clustering. Across around 400 genotyped donors of the cohort, an average of 235,054 unique TCR beta nucleotide sequences per donor were sequenced, and 15% to 20% of those sequences were non-productive. Genome-wide SNP genotypes for about 55% of the roughly 670 donors were used in a later genetic analysis, which treated that subset as a discovery cohort. Along with the 666-subject first cohort, a separate validation cohort of about 110 different subjects was used. In a later analysis, previously published TCR beta repertoires from more than 500 donors were re-analyzed and high-resolution HLA genotyping was added so that TCR occurrence patterns could be studied. The T cell repertoires of 666 subjects were profiled by immunosequencing and related to cytomegalovirus serostatus. To predict cytomegalovirus infection status, the study brought together high-throughput TCR immunosequencing, statistical association of individual TCRs with disease status, and machine learning. Roughly 320 gigabases of sequencing data and 70 million to 100 million unique TCR sequences made up an early release that covered nearly 650 HLA-typed donors. The genetic ancestry cluster associated with self-reported Caucasian donors included 65% to 90% of the 300 to 400 genotyped donors. Rather than drawing on any new phenotypic data, the later analysis identified candidate immune exposures from TCR beta sequences and the way those sequences occurred across donors.

Paper-wide results and their limitations: Roughly uniform sequencing depth across donors was assumed in presence/absence analyses, although this assumption may not hold. In a later analysis, HLA-associated TCR beta chains showed more clonal expansion and lower generation probabilities than non-associated chains that were equally common. A further reported finding was that TCR beta sequences accurately predicted the HLA-A and HLA-B alleles for most subjects in the first cohort. Specific HLA alleles were associated with 15,000 to 20,000 TCR beta sequences at a false discovery rate of 0.05 in a later analysis. According to a later analysis, most CMV-associated TCR beta chains appeared to be HLA-restricted, and the HLA associations seemed to be driven largely by CMV exposure. Some IMGT-functional V segments, including TRBV6-2 and TRBV6-3, could not be told apart with the 87-base-pair reads, so those segments were excluded. Assigning TCR associations to individual alleles was difficult when HLA alleles, especially DR and DQ, strongly co-occurred. The sequencing pipeline was judged likely to have produced a cluster of highly shared sequence variants as a technical artifact. In a later analysis, several top co-occurrence clusters were reported to appear linked to parvovirus B19, influenza, CMV and Epstein-Barr virus. An earlier analysis of several hundred of the donors showed that most TCR beta V segments appeared in productive rearrangements either about 87% or about 30% of the time, which broadly matched IMGT annotations. According to a later genetic analysis, donors in an Asian-associated ancestry cluster had fewer N-insertions in productive TCRs than the approximately 700-donor mean. The authors suggested that the approach could potentially be generalized to other disease states and immunological phenotypes. While some public TCRs were present in many individuals, most TCR sequences turned up only very rarely across donors. According to a later analysis, TCR association rates differed among HLA loci, with DRB1 alleles showing the most associated TCRs and HLA-C alleles showing the fewest. Seventeen rarely observed V segments, including chromosome 9 orphons, were excluded from the earlier analysis of 550 to 700 of the donors because counts were too low. Linkage disequilibrium might explain the correlated functional status among segregating V segments, but an unknown experimental factor could not be ruled out. Immune exposure information for the cohort was limited to CMV serostatus. The cohort was sequenced for TCR beta chains only, and without alpha or paired-chain data the features that could be detected were limited. A few of the identified cytomegalovirus-associated TCR beta chains were confirmed in vitro to be specific for cytomegalovirus antigens. The study listed over 150 TCR beta chains as associated with cytomegalovirus. A later genetic analysis associated a missense DCLRE1C variant with V-gene and J-gene trimming of TCR beta chains, and an independent cohort replicated the association. Because some donors lacked HLA typing at each locus, the association tests relied only on the typed subset. The classifier was reported to diagnose cytomegalovirus status with high specificity and sensitivity in both the original and validation cohorts.

In regard to this clone: The antigen this receptor binds is unknown. Qualities for individual bases were not recorded, and no much larger clone is one base off.

Library preparation employed the immunoSEQ multiplex PCR assay. For the multiplex PCR, a mixture combining 60 forward primers for TCR Vbeta segments and 13 reverse primers for TCR Jbeta segments was used. A multiplex PCR assay on genomic DNA amplified the CDR3 region of rearranged TCR beta genes. On the Illumina HiSeq System, the amplified TCR beta libraries were sequenced as 87-base-pair reads. Per the source publication's procedure: Across the 670 or so repertoires, a later analysis counted tens of millions of unique TCR beta chains, some 11 million of which were shared by at least two donors. Raw reads were error-corrected and collapsed into unique sequences with a nearest-neighbor algorithm that merged closely related sequences to remove PCR and sequencing errors. CDR3 sequences were aligned to IMGT reference sequences to assign V, D and J gene segments. For a sequence to be retained, at least a six-nucleotide match to both a V gene segment and a J gene segment was required. A rearrangement counted as productive if the CDR3 had no stop codons and remained in frame with V and J, and every other rearrangement counted as non-productive. Following IMGT convention, CDR3 was defined as the stretch from the second conserved V-encoded cysteine to the conserved J-encoded phenylalanine. The earlier analysis of about 610 of the donors excluded any sequence lacking an unambiguous match to a single V gene segment. An earlier analysis of 587 of the donors classified V segments as functional when productive rearrangements were above 56.7% and as segregating when the standard deviation between donors was above 5%. To diagnose cytomegalovirus status from the catalog of TCR beta chain sequences, a statistical classification framework was built. A later analysis assigned V and J genes by comparing TCR nucleotide sequences with IMGT/GENE-DB human TR gene sequences. A later analysis assigned CDR3 sequences and most-parsimonious VDJ recombination scenarios with the TCRdist pipeline. A later analysis defined each TCR beta chain by its CDR3 amino acid sequence plus V-gene family, and excluded reads lacking a unique V-gene family. In a later analysis, some 600 highly shared, low-generation-probability nucleotide sequences were removed to address suspected cross-contamination and a sequencing artifact. In a later analysis, a clonal expansion index for each public chain was calculated from normalized within-repertoire ranks of inferred template counts. A later analysis computed generation probabilities with a VDJ recombination model fitted to out-of-frame rearrangements, and checked the results against IGoR. In a later analysis, hypergeometric tests were used to score TCR-TCR, TCR-HLA and TCR-CMV co-occurrence, with a repertoire-size bias correction applied to TCR pairs. In a later analysis, false discovery rates were estimated by permuting HLA or CMV assignments 20 times. In a later analysis, co-occurring TCRs were grouped with DBSCAN, and TCRdist sequence similarity was added when clustering was performed within HLA-allele-positive subsets. Repertoires with fewer than 30,000 or more than 120,000 public chains, plus five repertoires with anomalous nucleotide sharing, were excluded from co-occurrence clustering. The table was pulled from immuneACCESS by TCRdb, which kept in-frame rearrangements only. Such tables lose some clones; where checked, under half of the loss comes from unresolved V genes, and the rest has no known cause. V, J and clone size were drawn from that table, and D and trimming were deduced from the DNA. This sample gives some 100,000 clones in total; around 76% of them show up just once. Under 4.5% of the sample is in the top ten clones.

Its CDR3 holds 15 amino acids, cysteine through phenylalanine. The kept DNA is CDR3 alone, 45 bases in frame from the first base. At the junction V is shortened by 3 bases and J by 5 bases; bases outside the gene matches: 9. Sequences SGHAT (CDR1) and FQNNGV (CDR2) are obtained from the germline V gene. The cohort was made up of roughly 670 healthy bone marrow donors. Cohort members were all nominally healthy when sampled, although unrecorded immune exposures were likely present. The donor was CMV seropositive and was included in the group of 270 or so seropositive cohort members. A peripheral blood sample was collected from each donor, and TCR beta sequencing was performed on peripheral blood mononuclear cells. The Qiagen DNeasy Blood Extraction Kit was used to extract genomic DNA from the blood cell samples.

Sequences were obtained from PBMCs. The sequence joins TRBV11-2 to TRBJ2-7; 8 bases in between match TRBD2. The receptor was isolated from a woman in her forties or fifties in good health and CMV-seropositive. In nucleotides, the sequence is TGTGCCAGCAGCTTCTCGGGACTAGAGCCCCACGAGCAGTACTTC. It is translated as CASSFSGLEPHEQYF.